This passage covers 21 T cell receptor beta chains from one sample sequenced in a study of blood T cell repertoires in COVID-19. Sequencing used immunoSEQ multiplex PCR; TCRdb keeps in-frame clones, though not all of them. This sample has 220,000 or so clones, with 80% found just once. Sequenced: peripheral blood. The receptor source for this set is a woman aged 70-85 years with acute or convalescent COVID-19.

This clone was observed a few times. The gene calls are TRBV7-9 and TRBJ2-7; possible D gene TRBD2, 5 bases. Between the trimmed V and J ends, which lost 3 bases and 6 bases, there was a span of 9 bases. This CDR3 contains 12 residues. Germline lookup yields CDR1 SEHNR and CDR2 FQNEAQ (reference sequence). The CDR3 here is CASSFSGIEQYF. DNA of the CDR3: TGTGCCAGCAGCTTCTCCGGGATCGAGCAGTACTTC.

This chain links TRBV27 with TRBJ2-7, with a weak D call TRBD2 (5 bases). V was cut by 1 base and J by 3 bases, with 10 bases left in between. Germline assignment: CDR1 MNHEY and CDR2 SMNVEV (reference sequence). The CDR3 spans 14 residues. The CDR3 reads CASSLYGSYYEQYF. The CDR3 DNA reads TGTGCCAGCAGTTTATATGGGAGTTACTACGAGCAGTACTTC.

This chain connects TRBV5-4 to TRBJ1-4, with D maybe TRBD1 (6 bases). With 4 bases removed from V and 4 bases from J, the gap between germline ends came to 11 bases. The germline gives CDR1 SGHNT, CDR2 YYREEE (reference sequence). This CDR3 spans 14 amino acids. Here the CDR3 DNA reads TGTGCCAGCAGCAGGGAGGGGGTTAATGAAAAACTGTTTTTT. Its protein is CASSREGVNEKLFF.

The V and J genes are TRBV7-8 and TRBJ1-6, with 7 positions matching TRBD1. The V gene's germline CDR1 is SGHVS and CDR2 FQNEAQ. V lost 0 bases, J lost 8 bases, and 4 bases stayed unmatched. This CDR3 contains 15 residues. The CDR3, as DNA: TGTGCCAGCAGCTTAGCGACAGGGAAAGATTCACCCCTCCACTTT. Its protein is CASSLATGKDSPLHF.

This clone was observed a few times. The chain combines TRBV6-5 with TRBJ1-3, with 8 bases that match TRBD1. V was pared by 6 bases and J by 4 bases, with 8 bases of the junction left unmatched. Germline loops: CDR1 MNHEY, CDR2 SVGAGI. This CDR3 contains 15 residues. CDR3 coding DNA: TGTGCCAGCAGGCCCCAGGGGGCAGGAGGAAACACCATATATTTT. Translated, it gives CASRPQGAGGNTIYF.

This chain connects TRBV4-1 to TRBJ2-5; 7 bases align to TRBD2. CDR1 MGHRA and CDR2 YSYEKL come from the germline V gene. J lost 2 bases, V lost 0 bases, and 3 bases had no gene match. CDR3 size: 15 residues. CDR3 loop: CASSQDGGGQETQYF. DNA of the CDR3: TGCGCCAGCAGCCAAGATGGGGGAGGGCAAGAGACCCAGTACTTC.

The chain carries TRBV5-8 and TRBJ1-2, with D maybe TRBD1 (5 bases). This CDR3 region has 15 residues. CDR1 and CDR2 from the germline V gene are SGHTS and YDEGEE. V lost 4 bases to trimming and J lost 5 bases, with 18 bases between them. The CDR3 loop reads CASSPWGTAVYGYTF. The CDR3 DNA follows: TGTGCCAGCAGCCCCTGGGGCACAGCAGTTTATGGCTACACCTTC.

The J gene is TRBJ1-5, the V gene TRBV4-1; 8 nucleotides align to TRBD1. CDR3 size: 15 residues. J was trimmed by 7 bases and V by 0 bases; bases with no gene match: 5. Germline V gives CDR1 MGHRA, CDR2 YSYEKL. CDR3 loop: CASSQDQGAEQPQHF. As DNA, the CDR3 is TGCGCCAGCAGCCAAGACCAGGGGGCGGAGCAGCCCCAGCATTTT.

The chain uses TRBV12-3 or TRBV12-4 and TRBJ1-1, with no clear D. Deletions cut 4 bases from V and 0 bases from J, with 6 bases between. The length of the CDR3 is 13 residues. This CDR3 reads CASSYLMNTEAFF. The CDR3 DNA follows: TGTGCCAGCAGTTATCTTATGAACACTGAAGCTTTCTTT.

The chain is built from TRBV9 and TRBJ1-2; 10 bases agree with TRBD1. V lost 4 bases and J lost 3; bases outside the gene matches: 3. Germline CDR1 and CDR2: SGDLS and YYNGEE. The CDR3 totals 14 residues. The CDR3: CASSPGQGYYGYTF. The CDR3, as DNA: TGTGCCAGCAGCCCGGGACAGGGGTACTATGGCTACACCTTC.

The table lists this clone with a count of one. The V call is TRBV7-2, the J call TRBJ2-2; no clear D gene. The CDR3 consists of 14 residues. Per the germline V gene, CDR1 is SGHTA and CDR2 is FQGNSA. The germline V and J ends were trimmed by 1 base and 7 bases, with 10 bases remaining between them. CDR3 region: CASSLELSVGELFF. The CDR3 region has the DNA TGTGCCAGCAGCTTAGAACTTTCGGTCGGGGAGCTGTTTTTT.

This clone was picked up one time. This sequence joins TRBV5-4 and TRBJ1-1; 7 bases map to TRBD1. V was pared by 3 bases and J by 3 bases, with 8 bases of the junction left unmatched. Germline CDR1 SGHNT, CDR2 YYREEE (reference sequence). This CDR3 comprises 15 residues. The CDR3 DNA is TGTGCCAGCAGCTCGTATCAGGGGGTAGACACTGAAGCTTTCTTT. It codes for CASSSYQGVDTEAFF.

The V and J genes are TRBV7-9 and TRBJ2-1, with a weak D call TRBD2 (5 bases). CDR3 length: 19 amino acids. V was trimmed by 2 bases and J by 4 bases, leaving 24 bases between them. Germline loops: CDR1 SEHNR, CDR2 FQNEAQ (reference sequence). CDR3 nucleotides: TGTGCCAGCAGCTTACGGTTAACGCGGCTAGCCGATTTATACAATGAGCAGTTCTTC. It specifies CASSLRLTRLADLYNEQFF.

This chain uses TRBV7-2 with TRBJ2-5; D is unresolved. The CDR3 loop spans 14 amino acids. Germline CDR1 reads SGHTA; CDR2 reads FQGNSA. Trimming left V 4 bases short and J 1 base short, with 10 bases between. CDR3: CASSSGKTQETQYF. CDR3 bases: TGTGCCAGCAGCTCAGGAAAAACCCAAGAGACCCAGTACTTC.

This chain links TRBV9 with TRBJ2-3; TRBD2 matches at 7 bases. The CDR3 is made up of 18 amino acids. The germline gives CDR1 SGDLS, CDR2 YYNGEE. V lost 0 bases and J lost 5; bases outside the gene matches: 15. CDR3 loop: CASSVAGSGSVGVDTQYF. The CDR3 coding sequence is TGTGCCAGCAGCGTAGCAGGTAGCGGGTCGGTGGGGGTAGATACGCAGTATTTT.

This chain links TRBV4-2 with TRBJ2-7; possible D gene TRBD1, 6 bases. With 0 bases removed from V and 5 bases from J, the gap between germline ends came to 17 bases. This CDR3 comprises 16 residues. Germline CDR1 is LGHNA and CDR2 is YNFKEQ. The CDR3 nucleotides read TGTGCCAGCAGCCAAGATTCCGCAGGGGCGGTCAACGAGCAGTACTTC. Encoded protein: CASSQDSAGAVNEQYF.

The chain carries TRBV5-1 and TRBJ2-1, with 12 bases matching TRBD2. Germline trimming cut 5 bases from V and 6 bases from J; bases unmatched to any gene: 3. The V gene's germline CDR1 is SGHRS and CDR2 YFSETQ. The CDR3 sequence is 14 residues long. In DNA, the CDR3 is TGCGCCAGCAGACGGACTAGCGGGGTCAATGAGCAGTTCTTC. Its protein product is CASRRTSGVNEQFF.

The V gene is TRBV5-1, the J gene TRBJ2-3, with 9 bases matching TRBD2. V lost 0 bases, J lost 2 bases, and 7 bases stayed unmatched. Germline assignment: CDR1 SGHRS and CDR2 YFSETQ. This CDR3 has 17 residues. In DNA, the CDR3 is TGCGCCAGCAGCTTGGATGTTAGCGGGAGTCACACAGATACGCAGTATTTT. As protein: CASSLDVSGSHTDTQYF.

This clone occurred a few times. The chain is built from TRBV30 and TRBJ1-5; 7 nucleotides align to TRBD1. The V gene end was trimmed by 3 bases and the J gene end by 5 bases; junction bases not matched to a gene: 4. Germline CDR1 reads GTSNPN; CDR2 reads SVGIG (reference sequence). The CDR3 is 13 amino acids. CDR3 DNA sequence: TGTGCCTGGAGGGACAGGACAGATCAGCCCCAGCATTTT. Its translation is CAWRDRTDQPQHF.

The chain employs TRBV2 and TRBJ2-1, with 14 bases that match TRBD2. The CDR3 loop spans 15 amino acids. Germline V gene data show CDR1 as SNHLY and CDR2 as FYNNEI. The trim removed 6 bases at V and 9 bases at J, leaving 7 bases unmatched. This CDR3 is CASRGTSGRIGEQFF. For the CDR3, the DNA is TGTGCCAGCAGGGGGACTAGCGGGAGAATCGGTGAGCAGTTCTTC. Together with reference TRBV2 and TRBJ2-1, the CDR3 gives the full variable domain: EPEVTQTPSHQVTQMGQEVILRCVPISNHLYFYWYRQILGQKVEFLVSFYNNEISEKSEIFDDQFSVERPDGSNFTLKIRSTKLEDSAMYFCASRGTSGRIGEQFFGPGTRLTVL.

This clone was observed many times. CDR3 region: CASSSGLAGIDEQFF. The CDR3 DNA is TGTGCCAGCTCCTCGGGACTAGCGGGAATCGATGAGCAGTTCTTC. The chain links TRBV18 to TRBJ2-1, with 13 positions matching TRBD2. Losses at the gene ends were 6 bases for V and 8 bases for J; bases not matched to a gene: 7. The CDR3 is 15 amino acids. The germline CDR1 and CDR2 sequences are KGHSH and LQKENI. Using reference TRBV18 and TRBJ2-1 for the parts outside the CDR3, the full variable domain is NAGVMQNPRHLVRRRGQEARLRCSPMKGHSHVYWYRQLPEEGLKFMVYLQKENIIDESGMPKERFSAEFPKEGPSILRIQQVVRGDSAAYFCASSSGLAGIDEQFFGPGTRLTVL.